The clone carrying this T cell receptor (beta chain) has more than one count but fewer than ten. Its antigen is as yet unknown. The CDR3 runs to 15 residues. V shed 3 bases, J shed 4 bases, and the junction held 8 bases outside the gene matches. Germline V CDR1 and CDR2: SGHNT, YYREEE (reference sequence). From 5'RACE with constant-segment primers came TCR alpha and TCR beta cDNA libraries that carried sample barcodes and UMIs. TCRdb redid the calling of the 5' RACE reads with MiXCR, one entry per CDR3 protein. This repertoire shows about 150,000 distinct CDR3 sequences, 15% to 20% found once; its top ten account for about 2%. The data belong to a study of T-cell memory formation after mild COVID-19. Notes on the study in general: Among contracting clones, CD4+ were mainly CM/EM and CD8+ enriched in EMRA.

The receptor comes from an adult woman who had mild COVID-19 (a few samples of this study predate the infection). Cell type and time point are not known. J is TRBJ2-7 and V is TRBV5-4, with 9 bases aligning to TRBD2. Sequenced material: PBMCs or a T cell subset sorted from them (not recorded which). Here the CDR3 DNA reads TGTGCCAGCAGCTCGAAACTAGCGGGCTTGTACGAGCAGTACTTC. Encoded protein: CASSSKLAGLYEQYF.